Sequencing of this T cell receptor (beta chain) was carried out in a study of yellow fever vaccine responses in identical twins. TCRdb independently ran MiXCR on the RT-PCR reads; one entry per CDR3 protein. The sample has about 5,000 distinct CDR3 sequences; about three quarters are singletons. Concerning this clonotype itself: Its matching antigen is unknown. At one end, the junction sequence differs from germline, possibly due to a read error.

Study observations and caveats: The T cell response to vaccination in identical twins was reportedly partly convergent and partly personalized.

CDR1 and CDR2 from the germline V gene are SSHAT and FNYEAQ (reference sequence). The CDR3 sequence is 18 residues long. The V call is TRBV7-7, the J call TRBJ1-1, with a tentative D call TRBD1 (6 bases). Material: T cells from blood (PBMCs), unsorted or a sorted subset (not recorded which), obtained before or after yellow fever vaccination (not recorded which). This sequence was found in a woman younger than 30 who received the yellow fever vaccine. CDR3: CASSPFARGSPGNTEAFF. In DNA, the CDR3 is TGTGCTAGCAGCCCCTTTGCCAGGGGATCACCCGGAAACACTGAAGCTTTCTTT.